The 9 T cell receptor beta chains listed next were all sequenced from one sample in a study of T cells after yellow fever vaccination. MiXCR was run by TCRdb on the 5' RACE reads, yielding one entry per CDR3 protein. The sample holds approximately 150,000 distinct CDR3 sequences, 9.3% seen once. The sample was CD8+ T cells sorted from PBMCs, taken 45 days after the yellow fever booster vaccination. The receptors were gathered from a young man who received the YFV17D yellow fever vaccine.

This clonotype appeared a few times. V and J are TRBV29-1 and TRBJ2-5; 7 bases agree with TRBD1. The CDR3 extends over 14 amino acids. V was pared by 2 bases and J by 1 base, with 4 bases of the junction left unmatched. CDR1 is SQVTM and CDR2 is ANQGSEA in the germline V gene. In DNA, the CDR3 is TGCAGCGTTGAATACAGGGGATTCCAAGAGACCCAGTACTTC. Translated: CSVEYRGFQETQYF.

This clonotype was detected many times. CDR3 loop: CASSQGQGVDEQYF. Here the CDR3 DNA reads TGCGCCAGCAGCCAAGGACAGGGTGTCGACGAGCAGTACTTC. The chain links TRBV4-1 to TRBJ2-7, with 7 bases fitting TRBD1. The CDR3 runs to 14 residues. CDR1 is MGHRA and CDR2 is YSYEKL in the germline V gene. Unmatched junction bases numbered 5, after V lost 1 base and J lost 5 bases.

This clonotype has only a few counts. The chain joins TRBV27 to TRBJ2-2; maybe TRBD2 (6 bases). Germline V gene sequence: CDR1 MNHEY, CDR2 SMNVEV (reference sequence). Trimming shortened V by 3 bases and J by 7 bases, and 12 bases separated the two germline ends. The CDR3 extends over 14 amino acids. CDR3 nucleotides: TGTGCCAGCAGTTTTGCGGAGGGGCACGGGGAGCTGTTTTTT. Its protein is CASSFAEGHGELFF.

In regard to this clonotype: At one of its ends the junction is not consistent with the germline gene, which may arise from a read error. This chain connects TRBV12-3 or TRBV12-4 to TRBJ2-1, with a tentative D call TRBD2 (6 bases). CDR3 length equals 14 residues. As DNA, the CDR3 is TGTGCCACCAGTTTACGGGGGACCTACAATGAGCAGTTCTTC. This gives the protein CATSLRGTYNEQFF.

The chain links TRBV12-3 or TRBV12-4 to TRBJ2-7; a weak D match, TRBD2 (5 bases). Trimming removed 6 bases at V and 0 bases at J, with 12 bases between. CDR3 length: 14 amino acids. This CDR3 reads CASRAGPDSYEQYV. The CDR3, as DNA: TGTGCCAGCAGGGCGGGCCCCGACTCCTACGAGCAGTACGTC.

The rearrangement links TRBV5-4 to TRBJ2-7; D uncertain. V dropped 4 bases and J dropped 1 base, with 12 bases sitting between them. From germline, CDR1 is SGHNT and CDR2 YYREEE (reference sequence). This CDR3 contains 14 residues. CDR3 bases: TGTGCCAGCAGCGGCGGACCCCTGTCCTACGAGCAGTACTTC. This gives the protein CASSGGPLSYEQYF.

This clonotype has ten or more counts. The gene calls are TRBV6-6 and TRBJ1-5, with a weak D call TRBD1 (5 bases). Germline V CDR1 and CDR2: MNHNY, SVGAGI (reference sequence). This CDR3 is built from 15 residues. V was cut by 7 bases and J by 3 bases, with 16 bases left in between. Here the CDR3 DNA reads TGTGCCAGCATTCTATGGCAGGGAGTCAATCAGCCCCAGCATTTT. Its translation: CASILWQGVNQPQHF.

DNA of the CDR3: TGCGCCAGCAGCTTGGCTCCGAACCACGAGCAGTACGTC. Its protein is CASSLAPNHEQYV. This chain links TRBV5-1 with TRBJ2-7; no definite D call. Germline assignment: CDR1 SGHRS and CDR2 YFSETQ. This CDR3 is built from 13 residues. V was trimmed by 0 bases and J by 5 bases, leaving 9 bases between them.

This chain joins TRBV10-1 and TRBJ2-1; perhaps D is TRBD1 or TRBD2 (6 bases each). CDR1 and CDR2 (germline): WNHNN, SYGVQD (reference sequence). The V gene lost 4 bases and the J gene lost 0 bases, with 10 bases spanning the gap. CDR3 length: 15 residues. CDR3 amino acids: CASSGEDSSYNEQFF. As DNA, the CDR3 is TGCGCCAGCAGTGGGGAGGACAGCTCCTACAATGAGCAGTTCTTC.